This T cell receptor (beta chain) was profiled in a study of cytomegalovirus exposure and HLA in healthy donors. Study-wide results and limits: Analysis was performed later, and it showed HLA-associated TCR beta chains to be more clonally expanded than equally common others. The only immune exposure information that was available was CMV serostatus.

About this clone itself: As yet, its antigen is unknown.

The donors comprised healthy bone marrow donors. The primer mix had 60 Vbeta and 13 Jbeta primers. Profiled with immunoSEQ multiplex PCR; TCRdb holds only in-frame clones, not every one. The sample lists about 160,000 clones, around 69% occurring once. Germline-derived CDR1 and CDR2 are LGHNA and YSLEER. The germline V and J ends were trimmed by 1 base and 4 bases, with 9 bases remaining between them. The CDR3 covers 14 residues. The source is a man between 60 and 75 years old in good health and CMV-seronegative. The chain recombines TRBV4-3 with TRBJ2-3, with D uncertain. The sample was PBMCs. CDR3 loop: CASSQVEMADTQYF. CDR3 nucleotide sequence: TGCGCCAGCAGCCAAGTAGAGATGGCAGATACGCAGTATTTT.